The present T cell receptor (beta chain) was sequenced within a study of beta chain features in type 1 diabetes. There are a few counts of this clone. Expressed TCRB transcripts were sequenced because the entire RNA isolate underwent reverse transcription. Assay: immunoSEQ multiplex PCR; the TCRdb copy retains only in-frame clones and omits some. The table shows 120,000 to 150,000 clones, with approximately 9.8% occurring only once. Germline CDR1 MNHNS, CDR2 SASEGT. This CDR3 is built from 13 residues. V was clipped by 5 bases and J by 2 bases, with 9 bases between them. Sequenced sample: central memory CD4+ T cells from blood. The rearrangement links TRBV6-1 to TRBJ1-2; no clear D gene. This TCR was sampled from a woman in her 40s in good health. The CDR3 loop reads CASSLARNYGYTF. CDR3 DNA: TGTGCCAGCAGTTTAGCCCGCAACTATGGCTACACCTTC.